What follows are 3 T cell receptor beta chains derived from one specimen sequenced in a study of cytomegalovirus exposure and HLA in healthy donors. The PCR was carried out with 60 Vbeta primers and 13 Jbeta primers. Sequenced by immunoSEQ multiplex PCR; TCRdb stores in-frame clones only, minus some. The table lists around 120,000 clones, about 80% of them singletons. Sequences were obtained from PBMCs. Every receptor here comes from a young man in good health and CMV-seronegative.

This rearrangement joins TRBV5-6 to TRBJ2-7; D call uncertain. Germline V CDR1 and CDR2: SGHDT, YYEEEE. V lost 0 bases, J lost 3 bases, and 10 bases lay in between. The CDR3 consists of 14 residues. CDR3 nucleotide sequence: TGTGCCAGCAGCTTGGAGCCCGCCGACTACGAGCAGTACTTC. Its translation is CASSLEPADYEQYF.

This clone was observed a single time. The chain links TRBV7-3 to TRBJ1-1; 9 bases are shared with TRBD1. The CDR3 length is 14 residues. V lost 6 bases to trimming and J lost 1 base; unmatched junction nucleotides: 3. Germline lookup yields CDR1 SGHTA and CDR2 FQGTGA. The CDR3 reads CASSLQGANTEAFF. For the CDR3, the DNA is TGTGCCAGCAGTCTACAGGGGGCGAACACTGAAGCTTTCTTT.

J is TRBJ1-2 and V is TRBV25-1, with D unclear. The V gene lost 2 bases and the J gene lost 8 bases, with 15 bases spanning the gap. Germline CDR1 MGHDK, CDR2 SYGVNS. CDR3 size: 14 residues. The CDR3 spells CASSEPGYKWGYTF. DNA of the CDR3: TGTGCCAGCAGTGAACCAGGCTACAAGTGGGGCTACACCTTC.